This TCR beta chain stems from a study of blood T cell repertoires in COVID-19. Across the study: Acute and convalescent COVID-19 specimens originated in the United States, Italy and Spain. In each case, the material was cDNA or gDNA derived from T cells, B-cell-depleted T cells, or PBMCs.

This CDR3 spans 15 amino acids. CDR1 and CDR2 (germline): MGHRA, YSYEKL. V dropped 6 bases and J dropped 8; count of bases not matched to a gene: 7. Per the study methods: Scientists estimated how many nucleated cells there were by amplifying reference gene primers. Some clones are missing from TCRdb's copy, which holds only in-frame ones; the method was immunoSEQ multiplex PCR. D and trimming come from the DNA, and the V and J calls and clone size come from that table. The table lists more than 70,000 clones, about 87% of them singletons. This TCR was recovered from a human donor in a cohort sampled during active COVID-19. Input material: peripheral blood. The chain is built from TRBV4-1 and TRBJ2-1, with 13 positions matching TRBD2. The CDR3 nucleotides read TGCGCCAGCAGTCATCGGACTAGCGGGGGTTATGAGCAGTTCTTC. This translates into CASSHRTSGGYEQFF.